This TCR beta chain was recorded in a study of shared clonotypes between healthy human individuals. Study-wide context: A couple of female and a few male donors aged 18 to 49 were enrolled. Findings and limits, study-wide: Rarefaction revealed incomplete sorted-subset sequencing despite large depth.

Positively selected for CCR7, the CD45RO-negative cells used as naive CD8 cells excluded terminally differentiated effector memory CD45RA+ cells. Concerning this clone: Its antigen is currently unknown.

Sorted subsets were amplified in replicate PCRs using around 220 ng DNA, about 30,000 T cell genomes. In the original analysis: Owing to the provision of junction-only sequences devoid of quality scores by immunoSEQ, filtering differed. The assay was immunoSEQ multiplex PCR, and TCRdb's table has in-frame clones only and misses some. The V and J calls and the clone size are those of that table, but D and trimming were determined from the DNA. Of some 800,000 clones listed, nearly 95% are singletons. The germline V and J ends were trimmed by 4 bases and 5 bases, with 24 bases remaining between them. Germline CDR1 reads MGHRA; CDR2 reads YSYEKL. The CDR3 totals 17 residues.

The receptor was isolated from a man between 25 and 39 years old in good health. V usage is TRBV4-1 and J usage is TRBJ2-7; possible D gene TRBD2, 6 bases. Sequences were obtained from naive CD8+ T cells sorted from blood. CDR3 residues: CASSPTQGLLTGHEQYF. DNA for the CDR3: TGCGCCAGCAGCCCCACCCAGGGACTCCTAACCGGCCACGAGCAGTACTTC.